This T cell receptor (beta chain) was recovered during a study of shared clonotypes between healthy human individuals. Whole-study context: Two women and three men aged 18 to 49 served as donors.

Trimming removed 2 bases from V and 2 bases from J, with 9 bases in between. The CDR3 loop spans 15 amino acids. Germline lookup yields CDR1 SGHDN and CDR2 FVKESK. Sequencing was performed with immunoSEQ multiplex PCR; in TCRdb, only in-frame clones are kept and a portion is missing. The repertoire includes 1 million to 1.3 million clones, more than 75% of them detected once, and around 0.61% sits in the top ten. This sequence originates from a man between 18 and 35 years old in good health. Some clones in this sample may be carry-over from other donors' samples. The rearrangement joins TRBV14 to TRBJ2-2; D ambiguous. Sequenced: memory CD4+ T cells from PBMCs. Specified subset: CD45RA-negative fraction. CDR3 bases: TGTGCCAGCAGCCAAACCGGAGCCAACACCGGGGAGCTGTTTTTT. Its protein is CASSQTGANTGELFF.